The sequence of this TCR beta chain was determined in a study of OX40 agonist ivuxolimab in advanced cancers. Study-wide context: Intravenous ivuxolimab was administered to patients every 2 weeks at 0.01 to 10 mg/kg. Participants averaged approximately 65 years of age (range roughly 23 to 85) and were roughly 80% male.

Study findings and constraints: Patients who responded partially at 0.1-3.0 mg/kg showed clonal expansion ranking among the lowest. CD4+ and CD8+ blood T cells expanded clonally by week 6 at 0.1 to 3.0 mg/kg.

Germline V gene data show CDR1 as MNHEY and CDR2 as SVGAGI. Trimming took 0 bases from V and 3 from J, leaving 4 bases between them. CDR3 length equals 13 residues. The data were produced by immunoSEQ multiplex PCR, yet TCRdb's version contains in-frame clones alone and is incomplete. The table lists fewer than 35,000 clones, roughly nine tenths of them singletons. On this clone itself: What it recognizes is unknown.

V is TRBV6-5 and J is TRBJ2-3; D remains ambiguous. The sample in question was CD4+ or CD8+ T cells sorted from blood, obtained in a trial of the OX40 agonist ivuxolimab. This TCR was sampled from an adult with an advanced solid tumor such as melanoma, head and neck, liver or kidney cancer. CDR3 sequence: CASSYSETDTQYF. The CDR3, as DNA: TGTGCCAGCAGTTACTCAGAAACAGATACGCAGTATTTT.